One and the same sample provided the 20 T cell receptor beta chains below, sequenced in a study of T cell responses to AZD1222 COVID-19 vaccine. Clones were read by immunoSEQ multiplex PCR, and TCRdb kept only the in-frame ones, dropping some. Here the sample spans approximately 49,000 clones, under 85% being singletons. Sequences were derived from peripheral blood, sampled on day 0 of MenACWY control vaccination. The receptor set was obtained from an adult in good health.

V is TRBV5-1 and J is TRBJ2-5, with D unresolved. CDR3 length equals 14 residues. CDR1 is SGHRS, CDR2 YFSETQ, per germline. V lost 4 bases to trimming and J lost 5 bases, with 15 bases between them. CDR3 residues: CASSPGGRAETQYF. Written as DNA, the CDR3 is TGCGCCAGCAGCCCTGGCGGCAGAGCTGAGACCCAGTACTTC.

In this sample, this clone turned up many times. V and J are TRBV19 and TRBJ1-6; a possible D gene is TRBD1 (6 bases). Germline CDR1 reads LNHDA; CDR2 reads SQIVND (reference sequence). The CDR3 runs 14 residues. The ends were cut back, 5 bases at V and 10 bases at J, with 15 bases in the middle. The CDR3 is CASSFLRGESPLHF. The CDR3, as DNA: TGTGCCAGTAGTTTCCTTAGGGGGGAATCACCCCTCCACTTT.

V gene TRBV6-5 combines with J gene TRBJ1-2; possibly TRBD1 for D (5 bases). This CDR3 has 13 amino acids. CDR1 and CDR2 from the germline V gene are MNHEY and SVGAGI. Trimming cost V 6 bases and J 6 bases, with 14 bases left between them. This chain's CDR3 is CASSPWAGHGYTF. CDR3 bases: TGTGCCAGCAGCCCGTGGGCAGGGCATGGCTACACCTTC.

The V and J genes are TRBV5-1 and TRBJ2-2, with unresolved D. V was clipped by 2 bases and J by 2 bases, with 10 bases between them. CDR3 length: 15 residues. From germline, CDR1 is SGHRS and CDR2 YFSETQ. The CDR3 loop reads CASSLTIANTGELFF. For the CDR3, the DNA is TGCGCCAGCAGCTTAACTATAGCTAACACCGGGGAGCTGTTTTTT. Full variable domain (remainder filled in from reference TRBV5-1 and TRBJ2-2): KAGVTQTPRYLIKTRGQQVTLSCSPISGHRSVSWYQQTPGQGLQFLFEYFSETQRNKGNFPGRFSGRQFSNSRSEMNVSTLELGDSALYLCASSLTIANTGELFFGEGSRLTVL.

This clone was observed at least ten times. The J gene is TRBJ1-1, the V gene TRBV19, with 10 positions matching TRBD1. The CDR3 consists of 17 residues. V was pared by 6 bases and J by 1 base, with 11 bases of the junction left unmatched. CDR1 is LNHDA, CDR2 SQIVND, per germline (reference sequence). CDR3 in amino acids: CASSAGTGAPSNTEAFF. The CDR3 DNA reads TGTGCCAGTAGCGCCGGGACAGGGGCCCCTTCGAACACTGAAGCTTTCTTT.

The J gene is TRBJ2-2, the V gene TRBV7-6, with no clear D. The V gene lost 1 base and the J gene lost 1 base, with 7 bases spanning the gap. There are 15 residues in the CDR3. Per the germline V gene, CDR1 is SGHVS and CDR2 is FNYEAQ. The CDR3 protein is CASSLGQQNTGELFF. As DNA, the CDR3 is TGTGCCAGCAGCTTAGGGCAGCAGAACACCGGGGAGCTGTTTTTT.

The J gene is TRBJ1-2, the V gene TRBV30; D uncertain. V lost 2 bases and J 3 bases, leaving 7 bases between the germline ends. Germline assignment: CDR1 GTSNPN and CDR2 SVGIG (reference sequence). The CDR3 totals 12 residues. CDR3 in amino acids: CAWSSGYYGYTF. DNA of the CDR3: TGTGCCTGGAGTTCGGGGTACTATGGCTACACCTTC.

The V and J genes are TRBV6-1 and TRBJ1-5, with 7 nucleotides matching TRBD1. V shed 0 bases, J shed 7 bases, and the junction held 6 bases outside the gene matches. Germline lookup yields CDR1 MNHNS and CDR2 SASEGT. The CDR3 has 15 amino acids. The CDR3 region is CASSEAGSGGQPQHF. The CDR3 nucleotides read TGTGCCAGCAGTGAAGCAGGATCAGGGGGGCAGCCCCAGCATTTT.

This clone appeared a single time. The chain links TRBV6-4 to TRBJ1-1, with D hard to call. This CDR3 is 17 amino acids long. Germline CDR1 and CDR2: MRHNA and SNTAGT. V lost 2 bases to trimming and J lost 4 bases, with 20 bases between them. The CDR3 here is CASSDAPLEHSSTEAFF. The CDR3, as DNA: TGTGCCAGCAGTGACGCCCCACTTGAGCACTCGAGCACTGAAGCTTTCTTT.

This chain links TRBV6-5 with TRBJ2-2; 7 bases agree with TRBD2. The V gene end was trimmed by 10 bases and the J gene end by 2 bases; junction bases not matched to a gene: 7. Germline CDR1 reads MNHEY; CDR2 reads SVGAGI. The CDR3 loop spans 14 amino acids. The CDR3 is CAIREGTNTGELFF. The DNA of the CDR3 is TGTGCCATCAGGGAGGGGACCAACACCGGGGAGCTGTTTTTT.

The chain recombines TRBV28 with TRBJ1-6; D unclear. V lost 8 bases and J 7 bases, leaving 12 bases between the germline ends. Per the germline V gene, CDR1 is MDHEN and CDR2 is SYDVKM. There are 13 residues in the CDR3. The CDR3 DNA reads TGTGCCAGCGGACCGAGCCACAATTCACCCCTCCACTTT. This codes for CASGPSHNSPLHF.

This chain links TRBV5-1 with TRBJ1-5, with 8 positions matching TRBD1. V shed 0 bases and J 6 bases; nucleotides not matched to a gene: 8. From germline, CDR1 is SGHRS and CDR2 YFSETQ. CDR3 size: 16 residues. The CDR3 region has the DNA TGCGCCAGCAGCTTGGTACCAGGGGGCCTGGGTCAGCCCCAGCATTTT. Amino acids: CASSLVPGGLGQPQHF.

This clone was counted only a few times. The chain employs TRBV18 and TRBJ2-1; 11 bases are a match to TRBD2. V was pared by 3 bases and J by 14 bases, with 9 bases of the junction left unmatched. Looked up from germline, CDR1 is KGHSH and CDR2 is LQKENI. CDR3 size: 14 residues. The CDR3 loop reads CASSPPTSGRSEFF. CDR3 DNA: TGTGCCAGCTCACCTCCCACTAGCGGGAGATCCGAGTTCTTC.

In DNA form, the CDR3 reads TGTGCCAGCAGCCTTTACCAAAATGAGCAGTTCTTC. Amino acid sequence: CASSLYQNEQFF. The V and J genes are TRBV13 and TRBJ2-1, with unresolved D. The CDR3 is made up of 12 amino acids. The germline V gene encodes CDR1 PRHDT and CDR2 FYEKMQ (reference sequence). Trimming stripped 5 bases from V and 7 bases from J, with 9 bases between.

This clone was recorded once. This chain joins TRBV6-5 and TRBJ2-2, with 10 bases matching TRBD1. Trimming cost V 7 bases and J 4 bases; bases outside gene matches: 6. CDR3 length: 15 residues. Germline-derived CDR1 and CDR2 are MNHEY and SVGAGI. The CDR3: CASTRDRGSTGELFF. Here the CDR3 DNA reads TGTGCCAGCACCCGGGACAGGGGCAGCACCGGGGAGCTGTTTTTT.

The chain employs TRBV5-1 and TRBJ2-2, with TRBD1 identical over 7 bases. V was pared by 7 bases and J by 0 bases, with 6 bases of the junction left unmatched. CDR3 length: 15 residues. Germline V gene lookup returns CDR1 SGHRS and CDR2 YFSETQ. The CDR3 nucleotides are TGCGCCAGCTCAAGGGACAGAACGAACACCGGGGAGCTGTTTTTT. It specifies CASSRDRTNTGELFF.

As regards this clone: It may be a read error: a sequence one base away is much more abundant. The V gene is TRBV3-1 (or the pseudogene TRBV3-2), the J gene TRBJ2-2; D perhaps matches TRBD2 (7 bases). This CDR3 has 15 amino acids. CDR1 and CDR2 (germline): LGHDT, YNNKEL (reference sequence). The CDR3 DNA reads TGTGCCCGCAGCGCCCGGGCGGGGGCGGGCGGGGAGCTGTTTTTT. It specifies CARSARAGAGGELFF.

This chain uses TRBV12-3 or TRBV12-4 with TRBJ1-3; D is ambiguous. The CDR3 loop spans 11 amino acids. Deletions cut 3 bases from V and 8 bases from J, with 5 bases between. CDR3 region: CASSFADTIYF. The CDR3 DNA reads as TGTGCCAGCAGTTTCGCGGACACCATATATTTT.

The gene calls are TRBV5-8 and TRBJ2-7, with D possibly TRBD2 on 6 matching bases. This CDR3 has 12 amino acids. Germline CDR1 reads SGHTS; CDR2 reads YDEGEE. The V end lost 2 bases, the J end lost 4 bases, and 7 bases lay between the germline ends. CDR3 in amino acids: CASSFRGYEQYV. For the CDR3, the DNA is TGTGCCAGCAGCTTCCGGGGGTACGAGCAGTACGTC.

This clone has only one observation. The chain is built from TRBV10-3 and TRBJ1-6; D possibly corresponds to TRBD1 (5 bases). The germline V and J ends were trimmed by 3 bases and 7 bases, with 16 bases remaining between them. CDR3 length: 16 residues. CDR1 is ENHRY and CDR2 is SYGVKD in the germline V gene. The CDR3 is CAISDGWGLDNSPLHF. CDR3 coding DNA: TGTGCCATCAGTGATGGGTGGGGACTCGACAATTCACCCCTCCACTTT.